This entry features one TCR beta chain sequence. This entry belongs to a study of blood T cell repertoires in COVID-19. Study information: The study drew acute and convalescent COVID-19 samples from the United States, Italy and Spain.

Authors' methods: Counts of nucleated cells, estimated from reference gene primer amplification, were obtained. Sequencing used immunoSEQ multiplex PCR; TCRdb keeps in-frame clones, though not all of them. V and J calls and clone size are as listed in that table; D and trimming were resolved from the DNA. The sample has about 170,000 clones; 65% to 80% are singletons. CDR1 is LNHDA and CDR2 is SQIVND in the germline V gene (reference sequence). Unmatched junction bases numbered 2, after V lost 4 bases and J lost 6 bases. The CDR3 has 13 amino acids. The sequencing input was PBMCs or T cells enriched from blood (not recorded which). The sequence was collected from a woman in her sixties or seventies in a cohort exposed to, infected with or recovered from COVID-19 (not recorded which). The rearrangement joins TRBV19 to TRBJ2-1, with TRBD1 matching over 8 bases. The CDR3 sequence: CASSRDRGNEQFF. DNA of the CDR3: TGTGCCAGTAGTAGAGACAGGGGCAATGAGCAGTTCTTC.